Listed here are 20 T cell receptor beta chains from one sample, sequenced in a study of OX40 agonist ivuxolimab in advanced cancers. The method was immunoSEQ multiplex PCR; TCRdb's version includes in-frame clones alone and lacks a portion of them. Here the sample spans 73,000 or so clones, approximately 79% being singletons. The sample in question was CD4+ or CD8+ T cells sorted from blood, obtained in a trial of the OX40 agonist ivuxolimab. The receptor source for this set is an adult with an advanced solid tumor such as melanoma, head and neck, liver or kidney cancer.

CDR3 residues: CASSLDLATSGANVLTF. CDR3 in DNA: TGTGCCAGCAGCTTAGATTTGGCTACCTCTGGGGCCAACGTCCTGACTTTC. The chain uses TRBV7-2 and TRBJ2-6; no definite D call. The V gene's germline CDR1 is SGHTA and CDR2 FQGNSA. Trimming stripped 1 base from V and 0 bases from J, with 10 bases between. The CDR3 length is 17 residues.

The chain employs TRBV6-5 and TRBJ2-7, with D uncertain. Per the germline V gene, CDR1 is MNHEY and CDR2 is SVGAGI. V shed 0 bases and J shed 0 bases, with 6 bases lying between them. CDR3 length: 14 amino acids. CDR3 in DNA: TGTGCCAGCAGTTACTCCCCGAGCTCCTACGAGCAGTACTTC. Protein product: CASSYSPSSYEQYF.

This chain links TRBV19 with TRBJ1-5; 9 positions agree with TRBD1. V gave up 6 bases and J gave up 1 base; unmatched junction bases: 10. Germline V gives CDR1 LNHDA, CDR2 SQIVND (reference sequence). The CDR3 is 17 residues long. CDR3 amino acids: CASRLTGGLGSNQPQHF. The CDR3 DNA follows: TGTGCCAGTAGACTTACAGGGGGCCTTGGGAGCAATCAGCCCCAGCATTTT.

This clone appeared a few times. The chain recombines TRBV19 with TRBJ2-2; D is uncertain. The ends were cut back, 7 bases at V and 2 bases at J, with 17 bases in the middle. The CDR3 consists of 16 residues. The germline V gene encodes CDR1 LNHDA and CDR2 SQIVND (reference sequence). The CDR3 nucleotides are TGTGCCAGTAAAACCAAAGGTGGCACCAACACCGGGGAGCTGTTTTTT. Residues: CASKTKGGTNTGELFF.

The genes are TRBV19 and TRBJ2-1, with 7 bases fitting TRBD1. V trimming: 6 bases; J trimming: 6 bases; junction bases outside the gene matches: 2. The CDR3 runs 12 residues. Per the germline V gene, CDR1 is LNHDA and CDR2 is SQIVND (reference sequence). The CDR3 loop is CASSNRGNEQFF. The CDR3 bases are TGTGCCAGTAGCAACAGGGGCAATGAGCAGTTCTTC.

The chain uses TRBV30 and TRBJ1-2; possible D gene TRBD1, 5 bases. The germline CDR1 and CDR2 sequences are GTSNPN and SVGIG (reference sequence). The V gene lost 4 bases and the J gene lost 0 bases, with 12 bases spanning the gap. There are 14 residues in the CDR3. The CDR3 nucleotides read TGTGCCTGGATCGCCGAGACAGCTAACTATGGCTACACCTTC. It is translated as CAWIAETANYGYTF.

The chain has TRBV30 and TRBJ2-7; TRBD2 is a possible D gene (6 bases). V was clipped by 4 bases and J by 4 bases, with 11 bases between them. Germline assignment: CDR1 GTSNPN and CDR2 SVGIG (reference sequence). This CDR3 spans 12 amino acids. The CDR3 region has the DNA TGTGCCTGGACAAGGGAGGTATACGAGCAGTACTTC. Translation gives CAWTREVYEQYF.

The chain uses TRBV19 and TRBJ2-3; 9 bases agree with TRBD1. Germline V gene lookup returns CDR1 LNHDA and CDR2 SQIVND (reference sequence). The CDR3 spans 15 residues. With V trimmed by 0 bases and J by 6 bases, 4 bases remained unmatched. In DNA, the CDR3 is TGTGCCAGTAGTATAGAGGGGACAGGGATGGATACGCAGTATTTT. Protein: CASSIEGTGMDTQYF.

The V gene is TRBV11-2, the J gene TRBJ2-3; no clear D. The CDR3 has 13 residues. The V and J ends lost 0 bases and 7 bases respectively, with 8 bases between them. The germline V gene encodes CDR1 SGHAT and CDR2 FQNNGV. The CDR3 DNA follows: TGTGCCAGCAGCTTAGAGCCAAGGAATACGCAGTATTTT. Residues: CASSLEPRNTQYF.

This rearrangement joins TRBV7-6 to TRBJ2-7, with a weak D call TRBD1 (6 bases). Germline CDR1 SGHVS, CDR2 FNYEAQ. This CDR3 region has 15 residues. V dropped 4 bases and J dropped 3 bases, with 16 bases sitting between them. CDR3 bases: TGTGCCAGCAGCTCAGACCACTCAGGGGACTACGAGCAGTACTTC. This codes for CASSSDHSGDYEQYF.

The genes are TRBV6-4 and TRBJ1-5; 7 nucleotides match TRBD1. The junction had 6 bases not matched to a gene; V was cut back by 6 bases and J by 1 base. CDR3 size: 15 residues. CDR1 and CDR2 from the germline V gene are MRHNA and SNTAGT. CDR3 nucleotide sequence: TGTGCCAGCAGAGGACAGGTCGAGAGCAATCAGCCCCAGCATTTT. Amino acids: CASRGQVESNQPQHF.

V gene TRBV5-1 combines with J gene TRBJ2-2; unclear D gene. The germline CDR1 and CDR2 sequences are SGHRS and YFSETQ. Trimming pared 5 bases from V and 0 bases from J, leaving 14 bases between. CDR3 length equals 16 residues. The CDR3 DNA sequence: TGCGCCAGCAGTTCCCTGGCGGCGTCGAACACCGGGGAGCTGTTTTTT. The encoded protein is CASSSLAASNTGELFF.

The chain carries TRBV19 and TRBJ2-3, with 9 nucleotides matching TRBD1. Germline CDR1 LNHDA, CDR2 SQIVND (reference sequence). CDR3 length: 15 residues. After removal of 5 bases from V and 4 bases from J, the junction contained 7 bases not matched to a gene. The CDR3 loop is CASSPDRGVPDTQYF. CDR3 nucleotide sequence: TGTGCCAGTAGTCCCGACAGGGGGGTCCCAGATACGCAGTATTTT. Complete variable domain (other parts from reference TRBV19 and TRBJ2-3): DGGITQSPKYLFRKEGQNVTLSCEQNLNHDAMYWYRQDPGQGLRLIYYSQIVNDFQKGDIAEGYSVSREKKESFPLTVTSAQKNPTAFYLCASSPDRGVPDTQYFGPGTRLTVL.

In its sample, this clone was seen a few times. The chain employs TRBV4-1 and TRBJ1-1, with D perhaps matching TRBD1 (5 bases). Per germline, CDR1 MGHRA and CDR2 YSYEKL. V dropped 2 bases and J dropped 8 bases, with 21 bases sitting between them. The CDR3 loop spans 16 amino acids. The CDR3 region has the DNA TGCGCCAGCAGCCAACCGGCAGGGAGGGTATCTCGGGAAGCTTTCTTT. This sequence encodes CASSQPAGRVSREAFF.

This clone was detected once. The chain uses TRBV7-9 and TRBJ1-2; D not certain. The V gene's germline CDR1 is SEHNR and CDR2 FQNEAQ (reference sequence). V lost 1 base to trimming and J lost 3 bases, with 12 bases between them. The CDR3 contains 15 residues. The CDR3 reads CASSLGRESHYGYTF. CDR3 DNA: TGTGCCAGCAGCTTAGGCCGCGAAAGCCACTATGGCTACACCTTC.

The sample holds a few counts of this clone. The genes are TRBV11-3 and TRBJ1-1; D unresolved. Germline lookup yields CDR1 SGHNT and CDR2 YENEEA. The CDR3 is 15 amino acids. Trimming removed 7 bases at V and 6 bases at J, with 21 bases between. The CDR3 region has the DNA TGTGCCAGCACCAGTATGAGGGAAAGGGCCCCTGAAGCTTTCTTT. Translation: CASTSMRERAPEAFF.

This chain links TRBV6-6 with TRBJ1-5; 8 bases match TRBD1. Germline V lookup: CDR1 MNHNY, CDR2 SVGAGI (reference sequence). V shed 5 bases and J 4 bases; nucleotides not matched to a gene: 7. There are 15 residues in the CDR3. CDR3 loop: CASSAGQGGNQPQHF. For the CDR3, the DNA is TGTGCCAGCAGTGCAGGACAGGGAGGGAATCAGCCCCAGCATTTT.

This clone was seen once. V gene TRBV6-6 combines with J gene TRBJ1-1; D possibly corresponds to TRBD1 (5 bases). Per the germline V gene, CDR1 is MNHNY and CDR2 is SVGAGI (reference sequence). The CDR3 contains 13 residues. Between the trimmed V and J ends, which lost 7 bases and 7 bases, there was a span of 16 bases. In nucleotides, the CDR3 is TGTGCCAGCACCCCCTTTTATGGGGGTGAAGCTTTCTTT. It is translated as CASTPFYGGEAFF.

This clone was seen just once. The chain carries TRBV27 and TRBJ2-7; D is possibly TRBD1 or TRBD2 (5 bases each). Deletions cut 7 bases from V and 2 bases from J, with 15 bases between. Germline V lookup: CDR1 MNHEY, CDR2 SMNVEV (reference sequence). The CDR3 is 14 amino acids. This CDR3 reads CASTRDGQAYEQYF. CDR3 in DNA: TGTGCCAGCACCCGGGACGGGCAAGCCTACGAGCAGTACTTC.

The chain employs TRBV14 and TRBJ2-3; D is undetermined. Trimming removed 0 bases at V and 2 bases at J, with 9 bases between. This CDR3 is 15 amino acids long. CDR1 is SGHDN, CDR2 FVKESK, per germline. CDR3 sequence: CASSQDGILTDTQYF. The CDR3 bases are TGTGCCAGCAGCCAAGATGGAATCCTCACAGATACGCAGTATTTT.